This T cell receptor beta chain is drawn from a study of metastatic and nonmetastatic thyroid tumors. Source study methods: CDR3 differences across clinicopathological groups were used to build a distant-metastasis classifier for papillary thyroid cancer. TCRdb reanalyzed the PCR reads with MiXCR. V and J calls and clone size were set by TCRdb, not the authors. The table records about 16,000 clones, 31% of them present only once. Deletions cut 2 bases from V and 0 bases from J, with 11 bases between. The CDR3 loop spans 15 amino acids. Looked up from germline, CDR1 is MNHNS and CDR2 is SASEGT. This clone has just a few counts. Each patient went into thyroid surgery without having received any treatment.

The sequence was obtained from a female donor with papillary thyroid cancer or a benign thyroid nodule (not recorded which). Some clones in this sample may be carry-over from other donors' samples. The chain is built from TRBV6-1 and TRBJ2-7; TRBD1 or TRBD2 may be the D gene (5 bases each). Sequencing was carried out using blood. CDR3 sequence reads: CASSEKQGPSYEQYF. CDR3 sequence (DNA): TGTGCCAGCAGTGAAAAGCAGGGACCCTCCTACGAGCAGTACTTC.